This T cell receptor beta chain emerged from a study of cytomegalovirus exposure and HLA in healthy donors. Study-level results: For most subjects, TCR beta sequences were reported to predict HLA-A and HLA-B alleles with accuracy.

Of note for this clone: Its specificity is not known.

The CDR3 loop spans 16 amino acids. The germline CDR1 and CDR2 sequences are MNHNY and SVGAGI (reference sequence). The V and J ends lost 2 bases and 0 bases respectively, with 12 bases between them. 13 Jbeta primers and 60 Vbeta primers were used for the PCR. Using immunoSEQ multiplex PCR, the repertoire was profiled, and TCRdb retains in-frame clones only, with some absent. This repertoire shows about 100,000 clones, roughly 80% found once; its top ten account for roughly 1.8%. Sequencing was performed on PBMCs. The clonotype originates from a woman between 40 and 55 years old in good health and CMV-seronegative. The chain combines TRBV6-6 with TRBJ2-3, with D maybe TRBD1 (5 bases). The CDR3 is CASSYGASASTDTQYF. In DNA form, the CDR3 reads TGTGCCAGCAGTTACGGGGCATCGGCAAGCACAGATACGCAGTATTTT.